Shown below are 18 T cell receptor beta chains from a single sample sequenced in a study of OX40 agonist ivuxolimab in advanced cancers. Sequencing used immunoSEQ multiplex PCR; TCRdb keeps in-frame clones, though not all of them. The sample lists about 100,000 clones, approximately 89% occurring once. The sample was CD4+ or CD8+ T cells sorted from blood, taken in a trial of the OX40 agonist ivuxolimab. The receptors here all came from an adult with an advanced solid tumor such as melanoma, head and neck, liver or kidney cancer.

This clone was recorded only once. The CDR3 protein is CAISENSNQPQHF. CDR3 coding DNA: TGTGCCATCAGTGAGAATAGCAATCAGCCCCAGCATTTT. V and J are TRBV10-3 and TRBJ1-5; no clear D gene. This CDR3 is built from 13 residues. In germline, CDR1 is ENHRY, CDR2 SYGVKD. Trimming shortened V by 2 bases and J by 0 bases, and 2 bases separated the two germline ends.

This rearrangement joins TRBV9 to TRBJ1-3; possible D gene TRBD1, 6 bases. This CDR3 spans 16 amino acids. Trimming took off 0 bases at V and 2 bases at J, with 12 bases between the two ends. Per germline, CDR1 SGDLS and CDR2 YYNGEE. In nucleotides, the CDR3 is TGTGCCAGCAGCGTAGCAGTAGGGGGGACTGGAAACACCATATATTTT. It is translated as CASSVAVGGTGNTIYF.

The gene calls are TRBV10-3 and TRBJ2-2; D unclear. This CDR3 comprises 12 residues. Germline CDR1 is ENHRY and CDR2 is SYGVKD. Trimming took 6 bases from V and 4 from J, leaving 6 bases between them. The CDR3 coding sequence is TGTGCCATCAGGCCAAGCACCGGGGAGCTGTTTTTT. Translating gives CAIRPSTGELFF.

The CDR3 reads CSARYNEQFF. DNA for the CDR3: TGCAGCGCCCGATACAATGAGCAGTTCTTC. The chain employs TRBV29-1 and TRBJ2-1; D remains ambiguous. With 7 bases removed from V and 4 bases from J, the gap between germline ends came to 5 bases. CDR3 length equals 10 residues. Germline lookup yields CDR1 SQVTM and CDR2 ANQGSEA.

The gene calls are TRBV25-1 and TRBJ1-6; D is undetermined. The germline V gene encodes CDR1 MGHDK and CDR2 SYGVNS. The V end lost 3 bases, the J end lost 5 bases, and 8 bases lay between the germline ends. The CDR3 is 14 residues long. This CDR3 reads CASSDSANNSPLHF. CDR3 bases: TGTGCCAGCAGTGACTCGGCAAATAATTCACCCCTCCACTTT.

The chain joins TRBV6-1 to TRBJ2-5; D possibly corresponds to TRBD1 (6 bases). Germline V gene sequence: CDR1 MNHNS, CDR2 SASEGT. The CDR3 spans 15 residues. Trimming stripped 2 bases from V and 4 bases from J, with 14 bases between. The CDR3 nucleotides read TGTGCCAGCAGTGAAAAGCGGCAGGGGAGAGAGACCCAGTACTTC. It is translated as CASSEKRQGRETQYF.

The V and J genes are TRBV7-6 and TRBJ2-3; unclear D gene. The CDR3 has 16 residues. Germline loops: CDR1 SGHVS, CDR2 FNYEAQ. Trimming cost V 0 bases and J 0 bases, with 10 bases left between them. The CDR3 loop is CASSLAAGASTDTQYF. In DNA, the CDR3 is TGTGCCAGCAGCTTAGCGGCAGGAGCTAGCACAGATACGCAGTATTTT.

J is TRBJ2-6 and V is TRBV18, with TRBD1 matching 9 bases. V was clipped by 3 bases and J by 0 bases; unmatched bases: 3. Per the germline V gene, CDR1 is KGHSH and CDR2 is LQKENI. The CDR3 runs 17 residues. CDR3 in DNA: TGTGCCAGCTCACCCGGGACAGGGAGCTCTGGGGCCAACGTCCTGACTTTC. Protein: CASSPGTGSSGANVLTF.

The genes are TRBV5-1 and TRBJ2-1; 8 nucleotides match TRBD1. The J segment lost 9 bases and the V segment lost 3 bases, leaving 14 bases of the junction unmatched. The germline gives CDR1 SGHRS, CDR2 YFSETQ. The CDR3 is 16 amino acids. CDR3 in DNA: TGCGCCAGCAGCTCGGGACAGGTGGGGAACATAGTTGAGCAGTTCTTC. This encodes CASSSGQVGNIVEQFF.

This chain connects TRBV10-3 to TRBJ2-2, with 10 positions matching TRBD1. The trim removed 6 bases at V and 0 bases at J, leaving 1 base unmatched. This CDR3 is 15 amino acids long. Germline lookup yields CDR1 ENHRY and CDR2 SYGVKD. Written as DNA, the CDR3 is TGTGCCATCAGCGACAGGGGGCCGAACACCGGGGAGCTGTTTTTT. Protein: CAISDRGPNTGELFF.

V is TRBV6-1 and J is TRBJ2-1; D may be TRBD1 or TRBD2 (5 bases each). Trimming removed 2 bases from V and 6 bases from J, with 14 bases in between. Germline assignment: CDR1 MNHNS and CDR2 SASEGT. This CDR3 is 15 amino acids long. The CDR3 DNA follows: TGTGCCAGCAGTGAAAGCCGGGGCGGGTTCAATGAGCAGTTCTTC. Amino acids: CASSESRGGFNEQFF.

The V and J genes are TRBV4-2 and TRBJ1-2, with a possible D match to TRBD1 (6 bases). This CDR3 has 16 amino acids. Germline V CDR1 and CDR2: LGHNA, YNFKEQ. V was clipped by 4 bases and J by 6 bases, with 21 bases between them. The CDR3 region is CASSLAPGQPSDGYTF. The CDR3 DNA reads TGTGCCAGCAGCCTGGCCCCGGGACAACCGTCCGATGGCTACACCTTC.

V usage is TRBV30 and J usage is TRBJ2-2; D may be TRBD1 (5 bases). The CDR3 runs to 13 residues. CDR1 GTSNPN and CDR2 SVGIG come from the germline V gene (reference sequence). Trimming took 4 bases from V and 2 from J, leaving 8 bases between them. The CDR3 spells CAWTGRNTGELFF. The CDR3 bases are TGTGCCTGGACAGGGCGCAACACCGGGGAGCTGTTTTTT.

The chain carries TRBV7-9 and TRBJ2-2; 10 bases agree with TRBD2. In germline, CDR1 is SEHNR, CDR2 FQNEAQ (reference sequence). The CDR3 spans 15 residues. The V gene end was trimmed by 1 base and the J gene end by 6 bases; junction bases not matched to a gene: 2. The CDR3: CASSLGGTSAGELFF. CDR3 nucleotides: TGTGCCAGCAGCTTAGGAGGGACTAGCGCCGGGGAGCTGTTTTTT. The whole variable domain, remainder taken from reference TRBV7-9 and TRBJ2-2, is DTGVSQNPRHKITKRGQNVTFRCDPISEHNRLYWYRQTLGQGPEFLTYFQNEAQLEKSRLLSDRFSAERPKGSFSTLEIQRTEQGDSAMYLCASSLGGTSAGELFFGEGSRLTVL.

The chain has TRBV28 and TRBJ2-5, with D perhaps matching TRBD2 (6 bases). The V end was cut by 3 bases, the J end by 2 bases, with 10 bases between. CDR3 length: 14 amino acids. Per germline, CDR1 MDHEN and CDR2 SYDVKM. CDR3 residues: CASSFGGNQETQYF. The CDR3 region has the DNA TGTGCCAGCAGTTTTGGGGGGAATCAAGAGACCCAGTACTTC. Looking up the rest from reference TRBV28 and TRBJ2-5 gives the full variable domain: DVKVTQSSRYLVKRTGEKVFLECVQDMDHENMFWYRQDPGLGLRLIYFSYDVKMKEKGDIPEGYSVSREKKERFSLILESASTNQTSMYLCASSFGGNQETQYFGPGTRLLVL.

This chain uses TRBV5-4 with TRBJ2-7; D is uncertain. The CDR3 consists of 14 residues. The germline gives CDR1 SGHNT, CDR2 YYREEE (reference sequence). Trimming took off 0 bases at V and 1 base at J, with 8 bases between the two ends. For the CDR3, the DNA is TGTGCCAGCAGCTTGGGGCCGGGTTCCTACGAGCAGTACTTC. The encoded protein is CASSLGPGSYEQYF.

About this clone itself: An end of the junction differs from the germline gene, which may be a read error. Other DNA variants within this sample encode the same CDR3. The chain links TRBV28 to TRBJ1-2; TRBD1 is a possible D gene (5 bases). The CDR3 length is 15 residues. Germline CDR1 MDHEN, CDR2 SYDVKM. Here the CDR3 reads CASSLSTAGRDGYTF. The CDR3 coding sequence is TGTGCCAGCAGTTTATCCACGGCGGGGCGGGATGGCTACACTTTC.

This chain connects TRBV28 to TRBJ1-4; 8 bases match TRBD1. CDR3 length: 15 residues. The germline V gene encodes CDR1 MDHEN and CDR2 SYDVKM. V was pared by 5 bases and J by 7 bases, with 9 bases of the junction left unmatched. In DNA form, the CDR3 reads TGTGCCAGCAGTCCGACAGGGGATATTGGTGAAAAACTGTTTTTT. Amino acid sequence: CASSPTGDIGEKLFF.